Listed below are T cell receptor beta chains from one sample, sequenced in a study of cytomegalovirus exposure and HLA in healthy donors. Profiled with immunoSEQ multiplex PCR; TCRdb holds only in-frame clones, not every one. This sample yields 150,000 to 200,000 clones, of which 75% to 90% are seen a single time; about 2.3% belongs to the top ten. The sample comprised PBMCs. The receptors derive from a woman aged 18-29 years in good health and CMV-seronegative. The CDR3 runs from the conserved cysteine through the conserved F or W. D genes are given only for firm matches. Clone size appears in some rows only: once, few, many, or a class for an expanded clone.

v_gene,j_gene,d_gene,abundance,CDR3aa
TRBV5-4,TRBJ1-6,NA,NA,CASSSGQLSSYNSPLHF
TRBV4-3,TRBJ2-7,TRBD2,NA,CASSQEAGWASYEQYF
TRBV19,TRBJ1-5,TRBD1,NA,CASERQGTNQPQHF
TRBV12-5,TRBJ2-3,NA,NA,CASGSTPGDTQYF
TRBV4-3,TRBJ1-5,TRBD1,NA,CASSQDPGQGWPQHF
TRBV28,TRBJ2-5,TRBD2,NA,CASSSTSGGFQETQYF
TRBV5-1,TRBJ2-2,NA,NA,CASSLSVFGANTGELFF
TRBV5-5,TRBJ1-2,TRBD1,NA,CASSPRTGPGYTF
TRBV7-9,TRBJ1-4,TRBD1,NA,CASSLGTGRNEKLFF
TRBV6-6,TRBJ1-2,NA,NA,CASSLDSTVNYGYTF
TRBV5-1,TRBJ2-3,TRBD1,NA,CASSLASKGTGMGDTQYF
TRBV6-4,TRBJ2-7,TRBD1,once,CASSRTGTGDEQYF
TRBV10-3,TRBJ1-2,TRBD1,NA,CATFPQGADGYTF
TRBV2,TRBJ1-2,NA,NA,CASRENYGYTF
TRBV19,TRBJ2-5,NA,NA,CASSIGQGHLGETQYF
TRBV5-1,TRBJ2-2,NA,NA,CASTWGHGELFF
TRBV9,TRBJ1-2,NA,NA,CASRGSGVLQGYTF
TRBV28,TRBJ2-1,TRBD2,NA,CASSTAGGHDEQFF
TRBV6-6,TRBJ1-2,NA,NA,CASSYWVPTGVYTF
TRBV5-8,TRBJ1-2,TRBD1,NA,CASSFRGRRDRAEGGYTF
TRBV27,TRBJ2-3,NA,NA,CASGTRQVVALGLTDTQYF
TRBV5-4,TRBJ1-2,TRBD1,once,CASSWDRGVDGYTF
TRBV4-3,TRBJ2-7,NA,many,CASSQGTERYYEQYF
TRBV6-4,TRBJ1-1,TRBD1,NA,CASSVRPGQGGTEAFF
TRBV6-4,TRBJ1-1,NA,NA,CASSAGGWTEAFF
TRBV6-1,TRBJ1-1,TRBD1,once,CASRPGQGLTEAFF
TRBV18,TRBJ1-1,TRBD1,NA,CASSPTGAPNTEAFF
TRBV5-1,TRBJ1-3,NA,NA,CASSLDIPGNTIYF
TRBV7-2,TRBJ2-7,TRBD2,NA,CASSFLAGGEQYF
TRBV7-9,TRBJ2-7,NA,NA,CASSSPGVSRYEQYF
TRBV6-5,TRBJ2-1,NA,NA,CASSYFELNEQFF
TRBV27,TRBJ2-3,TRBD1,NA,CASSSRGTGVMLDADTQYF
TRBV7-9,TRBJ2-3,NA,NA,CASSSDGDTQYF
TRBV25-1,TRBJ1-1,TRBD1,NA,CASEDRGRGGTEAFF
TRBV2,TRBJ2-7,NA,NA,CASRDFGLPREQYF
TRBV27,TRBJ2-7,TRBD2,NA,CASGKTSGTYEQYF
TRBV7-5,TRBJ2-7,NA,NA,CARSELRGVSEQYF
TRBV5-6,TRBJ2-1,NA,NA,CASSFYSSSYNEQFF
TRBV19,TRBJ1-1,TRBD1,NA,CASSPTGTVQAFF
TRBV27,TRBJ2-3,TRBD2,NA,CASSLRAIGTSGSAWTDTQYF
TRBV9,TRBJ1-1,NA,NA,CASSSPGQTEAFF
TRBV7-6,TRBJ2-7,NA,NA,CASSSLLGQGVQYF
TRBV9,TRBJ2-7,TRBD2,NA,CASSVGGNTRSYEQYF
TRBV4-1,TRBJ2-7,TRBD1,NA,CASSQTGGGYEQYF
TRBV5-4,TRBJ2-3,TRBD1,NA,CASSLRQGTDTQYF
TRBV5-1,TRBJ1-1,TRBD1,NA,CASVRDRDTEAFF
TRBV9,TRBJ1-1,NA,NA,CASSVQGRVNTEAFF
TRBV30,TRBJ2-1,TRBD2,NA,CAWSPAGGPYNEQFF
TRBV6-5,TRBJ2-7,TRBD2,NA,CASSSTSGSADEQYF
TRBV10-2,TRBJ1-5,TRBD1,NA,CASGNRGELQPQHF
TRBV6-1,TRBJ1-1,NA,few,CASSVLRVMNTEAFF
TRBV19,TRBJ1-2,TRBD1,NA,CASSPTSGTGGYTF